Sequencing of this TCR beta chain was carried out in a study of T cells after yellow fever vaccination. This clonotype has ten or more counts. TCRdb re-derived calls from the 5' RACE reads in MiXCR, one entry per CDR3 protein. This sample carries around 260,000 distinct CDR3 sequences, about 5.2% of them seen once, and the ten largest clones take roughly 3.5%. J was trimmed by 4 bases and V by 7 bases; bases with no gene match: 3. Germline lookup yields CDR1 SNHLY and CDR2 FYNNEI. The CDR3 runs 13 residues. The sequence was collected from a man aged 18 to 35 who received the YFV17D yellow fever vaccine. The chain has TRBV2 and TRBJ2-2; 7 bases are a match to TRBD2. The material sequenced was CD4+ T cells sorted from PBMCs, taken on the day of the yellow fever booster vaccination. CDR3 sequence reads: CASKRGVTGELFF. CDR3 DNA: TGTGCCAGCAAGCGGGGAGTCACCGGGGAGCTGTTTTTT.